This T cell receptor (beta chain) was documented in a study of blood T cell repertoires in COVID-19. On the study more broadly: Collection of acute and convalescent COVID-19 samples took place in the United States, Italy and Spain.

Germline-derived CDR1 and CDR2 are MNHNY and SVGAGI (reference sequence). The V gene end was trimmed by 8 bases and the J gene end by 2 bases; junction bases not matched to a gene: 6. This CDR3 has 14 residues. As handled by the study authors: Counts of nucleated cells, estimated from reference gene primer amplification, were obtained. Produced via immunoSEQ multiplex PCR; TCRdb's table is partial and in-frame only. V and J calls and clone size come straight from that table; D and trimming were deduced from the DNA. Here the sample spans about 170,000 clones, approximately 90% being singletons. The chain joins TRBV6-6 to TRBJ1-5; TRBD1 agrees at 7 bases. Material for sequencing was peripheral blood. This TCR was recovered from a man younger than 35 with COVID-19, enrolled during active disease. This chain's CDR3 is CASGRQGGNQPQHF. DNA of the CDR3: TGTGCCAGCGGCCGACAGGGTGGCAATCAGCCCCAGCATTTT.